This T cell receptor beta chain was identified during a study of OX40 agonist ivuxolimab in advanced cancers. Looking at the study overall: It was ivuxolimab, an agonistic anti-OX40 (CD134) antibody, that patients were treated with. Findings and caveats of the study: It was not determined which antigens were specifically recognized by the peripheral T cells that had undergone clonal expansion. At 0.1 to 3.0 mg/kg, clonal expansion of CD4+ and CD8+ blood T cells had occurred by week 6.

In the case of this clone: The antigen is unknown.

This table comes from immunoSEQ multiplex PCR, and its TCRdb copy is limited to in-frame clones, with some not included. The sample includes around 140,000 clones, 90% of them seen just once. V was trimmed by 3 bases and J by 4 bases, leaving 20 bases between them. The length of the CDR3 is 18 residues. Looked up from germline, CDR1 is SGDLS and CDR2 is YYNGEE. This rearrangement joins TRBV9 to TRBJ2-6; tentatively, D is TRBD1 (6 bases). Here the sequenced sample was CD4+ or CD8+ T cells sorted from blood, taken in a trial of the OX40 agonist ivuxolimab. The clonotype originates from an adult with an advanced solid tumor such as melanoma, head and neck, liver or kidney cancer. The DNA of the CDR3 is TGTGCCAGCAGCGCTCCACTCCTCCACAGGGCCGGGGCCAACGTCCTGACTTTC. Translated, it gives CASSAPLLHRAGANVLTF. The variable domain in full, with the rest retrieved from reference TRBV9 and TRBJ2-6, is DSGVTQTPKHLITATGQRVTLRCSPRSGDLSVYWYQQSLDQGLQFLIQYYNGEERAKGNILERFSAQQFPDLHSELNLSSLELGDSALYFCASSAPLLHRAGANVLTFGAGSRLTVL.